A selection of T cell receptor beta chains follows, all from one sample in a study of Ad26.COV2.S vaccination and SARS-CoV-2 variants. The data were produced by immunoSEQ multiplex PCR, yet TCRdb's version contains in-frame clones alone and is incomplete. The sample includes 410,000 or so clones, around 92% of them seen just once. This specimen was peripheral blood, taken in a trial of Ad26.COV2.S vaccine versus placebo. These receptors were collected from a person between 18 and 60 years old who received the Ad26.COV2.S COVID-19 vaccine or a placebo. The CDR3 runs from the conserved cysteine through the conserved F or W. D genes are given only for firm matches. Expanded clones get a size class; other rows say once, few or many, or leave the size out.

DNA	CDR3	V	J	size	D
TGTGCCTGTCTAATGACAGGGAGCCGACGTTCCTACGAGCAGTACTTC	CACLMTGSRRSYEQYF	TRBV30	TRBJ2-7	.	TRBD1
TGTGCCAGCAGTTTATCTAGCGTTAATGAGCAGTTCTTC	CASSLSSVNEQFF	TRBV12-3/TRBV12-4	TRBJ2-1	.	.
TGTGCCAGCAGCCCTAGGACAGGGTTCTACAATGAGCAGTTCTTC	CASSPRTGFYNEQFF	TRBV14	TRBJ2-1	once	TRBD1
TGTGCCAGCAGTTACTCTGGAAAAAACACTGAAGCTTTCTTT	CASSYSGKNTEAFF	TRBV6-5	TRBJ1-1	.	.
TGTGCCAGCAGTTTGGTAGGAAGCACTGAAGCTTTCTTT	CASSLVGSTEAFF	TRBV27	TRBJ1-1	.	.
TGTGCCAGCAGCCCCGTGAGGGGCCCCCTCCATTCACCCCTCCACTTT	CASSPVRGPLHSPLHF	TRBV11-2	TRBJ1-6	.	.
TGTGCCAGCAGCTTAGGGAGCGGGGTCACAGATACGCAGTATTTT	CASSLGSGVTDTQYF	TRBV11-3	TRBJ2-3	once	TRBD2
TGTGCCAGCAGTTTCGGGACCGCCTCGGGAGTACAGGAGCAGTTCTTC	CASSFGTASGVQEQFF	TRBV28	TRBJ2-1	once	.
TGTGCCAGCAGTTATTTTCAGTCTAACTATGGCTACACCTTC	CASSYFQSNYGYTF	TRBV6-5	TRBJ1-2	few	.
TGTGCCAGTGTGCGCCTCGACTATGGCTACACCTTC	CASVRLDYGYTF	TRBV12-3/TRBV12-4	TRBJ1-2	.	.
TGTGCCACCAGTGATTCGCGGGTTGCTAGCACAGATACGCAGTATTTT	CATSDSRVASTDTQYF	TRBV24-1	TRBJ2-3	.	.
TGTGCCAGCCGGGGGGGCGGAGAGACCCAGTACTTC	CASRGGGETQYF	TRBV2	TRBJ2-5	few	TRBD2
TGCAGCGCGGGACCCTTTGGGACAACTAATGAAAAACTGTTTTTT	CSAGPFGTTNEKLFF	TRBV29-1	TRBJ1-4	.	.
TGTGCCAGCAGCTCCCGCGGGGCCTACAATGAGCAGTTCTTC	CASSSRGAYNEQFF	TRBV7-2	TRBJ2-1	.	.
TGCGCCAGCAGCCCCCGAAGAGCCACGGCCGTATATGGCTACACCTTC	CASSPRRATAVYGYTF	TRBV4-3	TRBJ1-2	.	.
TGTGCCTGGAGTTCCCTTCCGAACAGTGAAGCTTTCTTT	CAWSSLPNSEAFF	TRBV30	TRBJ1-1	.	.
TGTGCCAGCAGCGTAGAGGAGGGGATGGGTGAAGCTTTCTTT	CASSVEEGMGEAFF	TRBV9	TRBJ1-1	.	.
TGTGCCAGAAGCTTGGGTAGGAACTCTGGAAACACCATATATTTT	CARSLGRNSGNTIYF	TRBV5-3	TRBJ1-3	.	.
TGTGCCAGCTCACCAATGACTAGCGGGGGGGTGGATGAGCAGTTCTTC	CASSPMTSGGVDEQFF	TRBV18	TRBJ2-1	once	TRBD2
TGTGCCAGCAGTTATACAGGGGTGGATGGCTACACCTTC	CASSYTGVDGYTF	TRBV11-2	TRBJ1-2	few	TRBD1
TGCGCCAGCAGCCCCTTAGCGGACAGCTCCTACAATGAGCAGTTCTTC	CASSPLADSSYNEQFF	TRBV4-3	TRBJ2-1	once	.
TGCGCCAGCAGCCAAGTCCAGCCCCAAGAGACCCAGTACTTC	CASSQVQPQETQYF	TRBV4-1	TRBJ2-5	.	.
TGTGCCAGCAGTTTAGCGGATACGCAGTATTTT	CASSLADTQYF	TRBV27	TRBJ2-3	.	.
TGTGCCAGCGCGAGGATATATGGCTACACCTTC	CASARIYGYTF	TRBV6-5	TRBJ1-2	.	.
TGTGCCAGCAGCCCACAGGGGGTGTATTCACCCCTCCACTTT	CASSPQGVYSPLHF	TRBV3-1/TRBV3-2	TRBJ1-6	.	TRBD1
TGTGCCAGCACGCCTATCGGGGGGGCCCTTAATGAGCAGTTCTTC	CASTPIGGALNEQFF	TRBV18	TRBJ2-1	.	TRBD2
TGTGCCAGTAGCGGGACAGCTTTCTCCTACGAGCAGTACTTC	CASSGTAFSYEQYF	TRBV19	TRBJ2-7	.	TRBD1
TGCAGCGTTGAAGATCTTGGCCTAGCGGGGGGGGCCCCTTTGGGCAATGAGCAGTTCTTC	CSVEDLGLAGGAPLGNEQFF	TRBV29-1	TRBJ2-1	.	TRBD2
TGCGCCAGCAACGACAAGGAAGGCTATGGCTACACCTTC	CASNDKEGYGYTF	TRBV5-1	TRBJ1-2	.	.
TGTGCCAGTCGAAAGGGACAGGGGTATCATCAGCCCCAGCATTTT	CASRKGQGYHQPQHF	TRBV6-5	TRBJ1-5	.	TRBD1
TGCGCCAGCAGCTTGCAAATCGCAGGGGTTGGGGGAGCAAGCGGCTACACCTTC	CASSLQIAGVGGASGYTF	TRBV5-1	TRBJ1-2	.	.
TGTGCCAGCAGTCCCGACTTGGTGGAGACCCAGTACTTC	CASSPDLVETQYF	TRBV6-2/TRBV6-3	TRBJ2-5	.	.
TGTGCCACCGATTCAGGGAATCAGCCCCAGCATTTT	CATDSGNQPQHF	TRBV10-3	TRBJ1-5	once	.
TGTGCCAGCAGCTTACGGGGCTACGAGCAGTACTTC	CASSLRGYEQYF	TRBV13	TRBJ2-7	few	.
TGTGCCAGCAGTTACTCAGCGACGGCTAACTATGGCTACACCTTC	CASSYSATANYGYTF	TRBV6-6	TRBJ1-2	.	.
TGCGCCAGCAAGGACAGGGTGAACACCGGGGAGCTGTTTTTT	CASKDRVNTGELFF	TRBV10-2	TRBJ2-2	.	TRBD1
TGCAGCGTTGGCGGCGTTATACCGAGGCCAGGGGTACGGGAGCGTAGCCCCTACGAGCAGTACTTC	CSVGGVIPRPGVRERSPYEQYF	TRBV29-1	TRBJ2-7	.	.
TGTGCCAGCAGATGGGGGGCCAGAGGAGATACGCAGTATTTT	CASRWGARGDTQYF	TRBV27	TRBJ2-3	.	.
TGTGCCAGCACGCTCAGCGGGGGATCAGATACGCAGTATTTT	CASTLSGGSDTQYF	TRBV3-1/TRBV3-2	TRBJ2-3	.	TRBD2
TGTGCCAGCTCTAGCCCGGGACAGGTTACCTACGAGCAGTACTTC	CASSSPGQVTYEQYF	TRBV28	TRBJ2-7	.	TRBD1
TGTGCCAGCGATAAACAGGGACTGAACACTGAAGCTTTCTTT	CASDKQGLNTEAFF	TRBV7-2	TRBJ1-1	few	.
TGCGCCAGCAGCTTGGACCGGCTAGCGGGGGGGCGGTCCTACGAGCAGTACTTC	CASSLDRLAGGRSYEQYF	TRBV5-1	TRBJ2-7	.	TRBD2
TGTGCCATCAGTATGACAGGGTCGAAGAACGAGCAGTACTTC	CAISMTGSKNEQYF	TRBV10-3	TRBJ2-7	once	TRBD1
TGTGCCAGCAGCTCGGAAGCCCCGGAATACGAGCAGTACTTC	CASSSEAPEYEQYF	TRBV13	TRBJ2-7	.	.
TGTGCCAGCAGTTTTGAAGGACACTACGAGCAGTACTTC	CASSFEGHYEQYF	TRBV28	TRBJ2-7	.	.
TGCAGTGCTAGTAGCGGGGGGGCCCAAGAGACCCAGTACTTC	CSASSGGAQETQYF	TRBV20-1	TRBJ2-5	.	TRBD2
TGTGCCTGGAGGGATCCGGGAGGGGTGAACACTGAAGCTTTCTTT	CAWRDPGGVNTEAFF	TRBV30	TRBJ1-1	.	.
TGTGCCAGCAGCCGCCGGGGGTCCCTTAATGAAAAACTGTTTTTT	CASSRRGSLNEKLFF	TRBV3-1/TRBV3-2	TRBJ1-4	once	.
TGTGCCAGCAGATCAGGGGGCGCCGGTGAAAAACTGTTTTTT	CASRSGGAGEKLFF	TRBV28	TRBJ1-4	.	TRBD1
TGCGCCAGCAGCCAAGCCGCCGGGACAGGGTCCTACGAGCAGTACTTC	CASSQAAGTGSYEQYF	TRBV4-3	TRBJ2-7	.	TRBD1
TGTGCCAGCTCACCTCCCGGGAGCTACAATGAGCAGTTCTTC	CASSPPGSYNEQFF	TRBV18	TRBJ2-1	.	.
TGTGCCAGCAGGACCACACTATTTGGAAACACCATATATTTT	CASRTTLFGNTIYF	TRBV7-9	TRBJ1-3	.	.
TGTGCCAGCAGTGAAGCGGTAACAGGTCACTATGGCTACACCTTC	CASSEAVTGHYGYTF	TRBV6-1	TRBJ1-2	once	.